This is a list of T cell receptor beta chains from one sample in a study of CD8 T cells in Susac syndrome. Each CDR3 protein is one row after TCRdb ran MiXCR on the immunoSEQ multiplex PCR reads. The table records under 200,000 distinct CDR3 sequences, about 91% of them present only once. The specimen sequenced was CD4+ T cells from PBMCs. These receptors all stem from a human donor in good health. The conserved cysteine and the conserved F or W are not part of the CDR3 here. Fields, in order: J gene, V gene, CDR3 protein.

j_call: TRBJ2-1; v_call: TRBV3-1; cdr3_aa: ASSQIGTSGRASRF
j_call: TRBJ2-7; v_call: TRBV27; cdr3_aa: ASSFRRSYEQY
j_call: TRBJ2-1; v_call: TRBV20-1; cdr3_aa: SARDALGEYNEQF
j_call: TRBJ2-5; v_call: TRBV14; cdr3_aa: ASSQATGLKETQY
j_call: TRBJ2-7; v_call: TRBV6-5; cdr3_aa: ASSPGTARDEQY
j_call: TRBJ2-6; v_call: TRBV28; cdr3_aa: ASSLVQGARSGANVLT
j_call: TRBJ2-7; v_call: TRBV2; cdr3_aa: ASSVYEQY
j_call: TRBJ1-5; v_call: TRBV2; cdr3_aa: ASSEMGYENQPQH
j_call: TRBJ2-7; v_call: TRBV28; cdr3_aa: ASTSGTGFSEQY
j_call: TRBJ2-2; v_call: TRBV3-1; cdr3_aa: ASSGWTGVWTGELF
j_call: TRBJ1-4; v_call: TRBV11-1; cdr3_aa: ASSDYPSGISEKLF
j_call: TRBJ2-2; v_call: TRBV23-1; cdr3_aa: ASSQSRQEEAGELF
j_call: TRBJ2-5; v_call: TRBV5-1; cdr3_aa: ASSWGQGAGTQY
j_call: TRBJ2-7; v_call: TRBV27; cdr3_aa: ASSLKDPTYEQY
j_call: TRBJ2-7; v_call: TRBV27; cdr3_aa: ASSLKLESSYEQY
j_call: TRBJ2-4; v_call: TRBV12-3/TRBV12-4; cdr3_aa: ASNRGGATKNIQY
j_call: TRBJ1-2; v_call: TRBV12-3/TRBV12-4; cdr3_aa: ASRDRGLNYGYT